A selection of T cell receptor beta chains follows, all from one sample in a study of control samples from healthy donors and cancer patients. Sequencing used immunoSEQ multiplex PCR; TCRdb keeps in-frame clones, though not all of them. The table has around 76,000 clones, 94% seen once. The sequenced sample consisted of blood. The origin of the receptors is a woman aged 40 to 55 in good health. Each CDR3 is given with its conserved first and last residue. The order of the fields is clone size, V gene, J gene, D gene, CDR3 DNA, CDR3 protein. D genes are given only for firm matches. Some rows mark clone size as missing; the rest say once, few, many or name a class of expanded clone.

abundance: NA; v_gene: TRBV7-6; j_gene: TRBJ1-6; d_gene: NA; CDR3nt: TGTGCCAGCAGCCCGACAGAGAATTCACCCCTCCACTTT; CDR3aa: CASSPTENSPLHF
abundance: NA; v_gene: TRBV4-1; j_gene: TRBJ1-4; d_gene: TRBD1; CDR3nt: TGCGCCAGCAGCCTTTCCGGGACAGGGCCCGGAAAACTGTTTTTT; CDR3aa: CASSLSGTGPGKLFF
abundance: NA; v_gene: TRBV28; j_gene: TRBJ2-7; d_gene: TRBD2; CDR3nt: TGTGCCAGCAGTCCGCTGGGACTAGCGGTGCCTGTCTACGAGCAGTACTTC; CDR3aa: CASSPLGLAVPVYEQYF
abundance: NA; v_gene: TRBV7-9; j_gene: TRBJ2-7; d_gene: NA; CDR3nt: TGTGCCAGCAGCTTAGAGCGGCGGTACGAGCAGTACTTC; CDR3aa: CASSLERRYEQYF
abundance: once; v_gene: TRBV4-1; j_gene: TRBJ1-1; d_gene: NA; CDR3nt: TGCGCCAGCAGCCTGGGTGGGGGATCCACTGAAGCTTTCTTT; CDR3aa: CASSLGGGSTEAFF
abundance: NA; v_gene: TRBV5-1; j_gene: TRBJ2-7; d_gene: NA; CDR3nt: TGCGCCAGCAGCTTGGGGGGACCACCCTACGAGCAGTACTTC; CDR3aa: CASSLGGPPYEQYF
abundance: NA; v_gene: TRBV7-9; j_gene: TRBJ2-3; d_gene: TRBD1; CDR3nt: TGTGCCAGCAGCTTCCCCGGGACAGATACAGATACGCAGTATTTT; CDR3aa: CASSFPGTDTDTQYF
abundance: NA; v_gene: TRBV10-3; j_gene: TRBJ1-5; d_gene: NA; CDR3nt: TGTGCCATCAGTGGCAACGGCGAGGATCAGCCCCAGCATTTT; CDR3aa: CAISGNGEDQPQHF
abundance: NA; v_gene: TRBV10-3; j_gene: TRBJ2-7; d_gene: TRBD2; CDR3nt: TGTGCCATCAGTGACCCAGCGGGGTCCTCCTACGAGCAGTACTTC; CDR3aa: CAISDPAGSSYEQYF
abundance: NA; v_gene: TRBV6-5; j_gene: TRBJ1-4; d_gene: NA; CDR3nt: TGTGCCAGCAGTTACGGGGGGTCCGGGCAGGAAGGAAAACTGTTTTTT; CDR3aa: CASSYGGSGQEGKLFF
abundance: once; v_gene: TRBV4-3; j_gene: TRBJ2-3; d_gene: NA; CDR3nt: TGCGCCAGCAGCCAGGGGCGCACAGATACGCAGTATTTT; CDR3aa: CASSQGRTDTQYF
abundance: NA; v_gene: TRBV4-3; j_gene: TRBJ1-6; d_gene: NA; CDR3nt: TGCGCCAGCAGCCACCAATTCCCAGGGAGCTCCTATAATTCACCCCTCCACTTT; CDR3aa: CASSHQFPGSSYNSPLHF
abundance: NA; v_gene: TRBV9; j_gene: TRBJ2-3; d_gene: NA; CDR3nt: TGTGCCAGCAGCGCTTGGCGGGACTCAGGTACAGATACGCAGTATTTT; CDR3aa: CASSAWRDSGTDTQYF
abundance: few; v_gene: TRBV10-3; j_gene: TRBJ1-1; d_gene: NA; CDR3nt: TGTGCCATCAGTGGGCTTAATGTGGGCAAGAACACTGAAGCTTTCTTT; CDR3aa: CAISGLNVGKNTEAFF
abundance: NA; v_gene: TRBV5-1; j_gene: TRBJ2-6; d_gene: NA; CDR3nt: TGCGCCAGCAGCTTACGTTTCTCTGGGGCCAACGTCCTGACTTTC; CDR3aa: CASSLRFSGANVLTF
abundance: NA; v_gene: TRBV4-3; j_gene: TRBJ2-3; d_gene: TRBD1; CDR3nt: TGCGCCAGCAGTGAAGACAGGGGGGTCGGAGATACGCAGTATTTT; CDR3aa: CASSEDRGVGDTQYF
abundance: NA; v_gene: TRBV5-1; j_gene: TRBJ1-2; d_gene: TRBD1; CDR3nt: TGCGCCAGCAGCTTGGCACAGGGGTATGGCTACACCTTC; CDR3aa: CASSLAQGYGYTF
abundance: NA; v_gene: TRBV24-1; j_gene: TRBJ2-2; d_gene: NA; CDR3nt: TGTGCCACCAGTGAACGTGCAGACACCGGGGAGCTGTTTTTT; CDR3aa: CATSERADTGELFF
abundance: NA; v_gene: TRBV6-6; j_gene: TRBJ1-2; d_gene: NA; CDR3nt: TGTGCCAGCAGTTACCCTGACAGGATTGGCTACACCTTC; CDR3aa: CASSYPDRIGYTF
abundance: NA; v_gene: TRBV7-9; j_gene: TRBJ1-3; d_gene: NA; CDR3nt: TGTGCCAGCAGCTTCCCTACACTGGAGGGAAACACCATATATTTT; CDR3aa: CASSFPTLEGNTIYF
abundance: once; v_gene: TRBV28; j_gene: TRBJ2-2; d_gene: NA; CDR3nt: TGTGCCGGAGGACCTTTGGGGGGCGCGTACACCGGGGAGCTGTTTTTT; CDR3aa: CAGGPLGGAYTGELFF